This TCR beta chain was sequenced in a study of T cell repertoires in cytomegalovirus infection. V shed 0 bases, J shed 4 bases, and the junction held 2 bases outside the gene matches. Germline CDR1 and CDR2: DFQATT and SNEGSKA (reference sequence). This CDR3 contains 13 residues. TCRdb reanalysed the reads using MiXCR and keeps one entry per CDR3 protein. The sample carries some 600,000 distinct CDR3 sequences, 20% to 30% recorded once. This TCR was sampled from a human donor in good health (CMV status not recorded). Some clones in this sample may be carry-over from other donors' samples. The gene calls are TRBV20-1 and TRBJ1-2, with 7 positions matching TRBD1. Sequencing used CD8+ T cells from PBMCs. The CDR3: CSARDTGAYGYTF. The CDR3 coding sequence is TGCAGTGCTAGAGATACAGGGGCCTATGGCTACACCTTC.